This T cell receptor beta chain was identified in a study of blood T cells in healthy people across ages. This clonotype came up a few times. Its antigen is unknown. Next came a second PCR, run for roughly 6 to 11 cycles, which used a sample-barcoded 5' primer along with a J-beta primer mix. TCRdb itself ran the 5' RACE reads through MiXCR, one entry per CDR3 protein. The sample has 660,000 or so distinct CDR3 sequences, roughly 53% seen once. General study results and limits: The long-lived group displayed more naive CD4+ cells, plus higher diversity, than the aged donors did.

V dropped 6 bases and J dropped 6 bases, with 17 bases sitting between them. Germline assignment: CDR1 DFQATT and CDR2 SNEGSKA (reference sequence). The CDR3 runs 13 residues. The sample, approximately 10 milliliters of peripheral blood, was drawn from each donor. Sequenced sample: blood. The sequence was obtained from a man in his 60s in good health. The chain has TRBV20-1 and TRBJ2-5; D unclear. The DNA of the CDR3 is TGCAGTGCCACCGGGCCCCCTTCGAAGACCCAGTACTTC. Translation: CSATGPPSKTQYF.